Sequencing of this TCR beta chain was carried out in a study of blood T cell repertoires in COVID-19. Overall study: Spain, Italy and the United States supplied samples that represented acute and convalescent COVID-19.

Some clones are missing from TCRdb's copy, which holds only in-frame ones; the method was immunoSEQ multiplex PCR. The data hold 180,000 or so clones, with around 91% observed a single time. Those enrolled, adults aged about 18 to 89 years, came from 25 or so US areas. Each participant's cohort was designated according to participant-reported clinical history. Resolution of symptoms, clearance, or two negative PCRs was present in recovered Cohort 3 donors. The clonotype comes from a woman aged 18-29 years who had recovered from COVID-19. The sequenced sample consisted of PBMCs or T cells enriched from blood (not recorded which).

The CDR3 DNA sequence: TGTGCCAGCACTCTCGGACAAGCCACTGAAGCTTTCTTT. This translates into CASTLGQATEAFF. The chain recombines TRBV6-6 with TRBJ1-1, with TRBD1 as a possible D gene (5 bases). CDR3 size: 13 residues. V was trimmed by 7 bases and J by 4 bases, leaving 13 bases between them. Germline values: CDR1 MNHNY, CDR2 SVGAGI (reference sequence).